These T cell receptor beta chains were read from a single sample in a study of shared clonotypes between healthy human individuals. The table came from immunoSEQ multiplex PCR; TCRdb's copy has only in-frame clones and leaves some out. The table has more than 2 million clones, roughly 93% seen once. Material for sequencing was naive CD8+ T cells from PBMCs. The receptors shown here come from a man younger than 30 in good health. Some clones in this sample may be carry-over from other donors' samples. Both conserved end residues are part of each CDR3. A D gene is named only where the DNA matches it firmly. Where a row states a size, it is once, few, many or the class of an expanded clone; other rows omit it.

>TRBJ2-2|TRBV7-6|TRBD1|NA
TGTGCCAGCAGCTGGGGACCGGGACAGGGTTCGGCCGGGGAGCTGTTTTTT
CASSWGPGQGSAGELFF
>TRBJ1-2|TRBV9|TRBD1|once
TGTGCCAGCAGCGTGGGGGACAGTTTAAACTATGGCTACACCTTC
CASSVGDSLNYGYTF
>TRBJ1-2|TRBV2|NA|NA
TGTGCCAGCAGTGAAAGGGTCCGTGGCTACACCTTC
CASSERVRGYTF
>TRBJ2-7|TRBV28|TRBD1|NA
TGTGCCAGCAGCAGACAGGGTACCCTTGAGGAGCAGTACTTC
CASSRQGTLEEQYF
>TRBJ2-7|TRBV7-6|NA|NA
TGTGCCAGCAGCCCCGGGACTTTTTACGAGCAGTACTTC
CASSPGTFYEQYF
>TRBJ2-7|TRBV27|TRBD1|NA
TGTGCCAGCAGTGTCTCCGGGACAGTAAACTACGAGCAGTACTTC
CASSVSGTVNYEQYF
>TRBJ2-1|TRBV25-1|TRBD2|once
TGTGCCAGCACTCCACGCGAGCTAGCGGGCATTCGAGGGGAGCAGTTCTTC
CASTPRELAGIRGEQFF
>TRBJ1-4|TRBV28|NA|NA
TGTGCCAGCAGTTTACGTTTTCCTCGGGGCTTTGAAACTAATGAAAAACTGTTTTTT
CASSLRFPRGFETNEKLFF
>TRBJ2-1|TRBV4-2|NA|NA
TGTGCCAGCAGCCAAGGCGGCAATGAGCAGTTCTTC
CASSQGGNEQFF
>TRBJ1-5|TRBV27|NA|NA
TGTGCCAGCAGAGAGGGAACAGCCAGCCAGGAGCCCCAGCATTTT
CASREGTASQEPQHF
>TRBJ2-7|TRBV11-2|NA|once
TGTGCCAGCAGCCCCAAGGCCTACGAGCAGTACTTC
CASSPKAYEQYF
>TRBJ2-6|TRBV7-2|NA|NA
TGTGCCAGCAGCAAGCAAGGGGGTTTAGGCCCCTCTGGGGCCAACGTCCTGACTTTC
CASSKQGGLGPSGANVLTF
>TRBJ2-7|TRBV7-2|TRBD2|NA
TGTGCCAGCGGGAGAGCGGGACGCGGAAGGTACGAGCAGTACTTC
CASGRAGRGRYEQYF
>TRBJ2-3|TRBV7-9|NA|NA
TGTGCCAGCAGCTTAGTCCGGGTCCCAGATACGCAGTATTTT
CASSLVRVPDTQYF
>TRBJ2-7|TRBV7-9|TRBD2|NA
TGTGCCAGCAGCTTGGCTAGCGGGAGAGGGGAGCAGTACTTC
CASSLASGRGEQYF
>TRBJ2-3|TRBV7-3|NA|NA
TGTGCCAGCAGGGCCCCCAACGACCTCAATACGCAGTATTTT
CASRAPNDLNTQYF
>TRBJ2-1|TRBV29-1|TRBD1|NA
TGCAGCGTCCGACAGGGGTTGATTTACAATGAGCAGTTCTTC
CSVRQGLIYNEQFF
>TRBJ1-2|TRBV25-1|NA|once
TGTGCCAGCAGTGAATGGGGAGATGGACATTCGGGCTACACCTTC
CASSEWGDGHSGYTF
>TRBJ2-1|TRBV7-6|NA|NA
TGTGCCAGCAGCTTAGGGGGAGCTAGGACCTCTATCAATGAGCAGTTCTTC
CASSLGGARTSINEQFF
>TRBJ1-2|TRBV5-6|NA|NA
TGTGCCAGCAGCTTGGGGCAGGGAAGAGCCTATGGCTACACCTTC
CASSLGQGRAYGYTF
>TRBJ2-7|TRBV5-6|TRBD1|NA
TGTGCCAGCAGCTCACCCGGCGAGGGGGCCCCCTACTACGAGCAGTACTTC
CASSSPGEGAPYYEQYF
>TRBJ2-7|TRBV14|NA|NA
TGTGCCAGCAGCCAAGATTGGGGGAACGAGCAGTACTTC
CASSQDWGNEQYF
>TRBJ2-7|TRBV13|TRBD2|once
TGTGCCAGCAGCTGGGGGACTAGCGGGCCCGAGCAGTACTTC
CASSWGTSGPEQYF
>TRBJ2-6|TRBV5-6|NA|NA
TGTGCCAGCAGCCATACCCTCGGGGGCTTTGGGGCCAACGTCCTGACTTTC
CASSHTLGGFGANVLTF
>TRBJ2-3|TRBV5-1|TRBD1|NA
TGCGCCAGCAGCTCCGGGACAGACAGGCCAGATACGCAGTATTTT
CASSSGTDRPDTQYF
>TRBJ2-1|TRBV27|NA|NA
TGTGCCAGCAGTTTTGGGGGCCGGGAGCAGTTCTTC
CASSFGGREQFF
>TRBJ2-7|TRBV4-3|TRBD2|NA
TGCGCCAGCAGCCAAGATCTGGGACTAGCGGGACACGAGCAGTACTTC
CASSQDLGLAGHEQYF
>TRBJ2-3|TRBV19|NA|NA
TGTGCCAGTAGCCCCGGGACCCACACAGATACGCAGTATTTT
CASSPGTHTDTQYF
>TRBJ2-7|TRBV5-4|TRBD1|NA
TGTGCCAGCAGCTGGACAGGGTTCGACGAGCAGTACTTC
CASSWTGFDEQYF
>TRBJ2-2|TRBV5-1|NA|NA
TGCGCCAGCAGCCTCTGGGGGCACAACACCGGGGAGCTGTTTTTT
CASSLWGHNTGELFF
>TRBJ2-1|TRBV10-2|TRBD2|NA
TGCGCCAGCAGCGAAGGTCCCATCTCCCGGGAGGGCCCCTACAATGAGCAGTTCTTC
CASSEGPISREGPYNEQFF
>TRBJ1-2|TRBV9|NA|NA
TGTGCCAGCAGCGTAAGTAGGACGGTCACCTATGGCTACACCTTC
CASSVSRTVTYGYTF
>TRBJ2-7|TRBV7-2|NA|NA
TGTGCCAGCAGCCTCCGGGACGGCGAGCAGTACTTC
CASSLRDGEQYF
>TRBJ2-6|TRBV27|TRBD1|NA
TGTGCCAGCAGTCCGACAGGGGCGTTTGGGGCCAACGTCCTGACTTTC
CASSPTGAFGANVLTF
>TRBJ2-2|TRBV13|NA|NA
TGTGCCAGCAGCTTGGTACAGGGAAACACCGGGGAGCTGTTTTTT
CASSLVQGNTGELFF
>TRBJ2-1|TRBV16|NA|NA
TGTGCCAGCTCCAGGGGGCTAGCGGGTGACAATGAGCAGTTCTTC
CASSRGLAGDNEQFF
>TRBJ1-1|TRBV11-2|TRBD1|NA
TGTGCCAGCAGCTTTCGGACAGGCATGAACACTGAAGCTTTCTTT
CASSFRTGMNTEAFF
>TRBJ2-2|TRBV9|NA|NA
TGTGCCAGCAGCGTGTCTAACGGGGAGCTGTTTTTT
CASSVSNGELFF